Given below is one T cell receptor (beta chain) in context. The target antigen is unknown. The data originate from a study of graft-versus-host responses after intestinal transplantation. At the level of the study: Transplant recipients had multivisceral, liver-intestinal, or isolated intestinal grafts.

The CDR3 has 15 amino acids. Per the germline V gene, CDR1 is MNHEY and CDR2 is SVGAGI. Trimming took off 7 bases at V and 3 bases at J, with 18 bases between the two ends. Processing of graft tissue released intraepithelial and lamina propria lymphocytes. Whole-study results and caveats: GvH clonotypes were identified within recipient marrow, with a subset emerging first in ileum or blood. Circulating GvH clones peaking coincided with falling HvG clones soon after transplant.

Repertoires were generated with immunoSEQ multiplex PCR, while TCRdb's copy carries only in-frame clones and drops some. The table records more than 15,000 clones, roughly 79% of them present only once. The receptor was isolated from a human patient who received an intestinal transplant, so some T cells may come from the graft donor. The source material was ileum tissue, sampled roughly 460 days after intestinal transplant. The chain has TRBV6-5 and TRBJ1-2; no firm D call. This CDR3 reads CASTQRRESDYGYTF. CDR3 nucleotides: TGTGCCAGCACACAAAGGAGGGAGTCGGACTATGGCTACACCTTC.